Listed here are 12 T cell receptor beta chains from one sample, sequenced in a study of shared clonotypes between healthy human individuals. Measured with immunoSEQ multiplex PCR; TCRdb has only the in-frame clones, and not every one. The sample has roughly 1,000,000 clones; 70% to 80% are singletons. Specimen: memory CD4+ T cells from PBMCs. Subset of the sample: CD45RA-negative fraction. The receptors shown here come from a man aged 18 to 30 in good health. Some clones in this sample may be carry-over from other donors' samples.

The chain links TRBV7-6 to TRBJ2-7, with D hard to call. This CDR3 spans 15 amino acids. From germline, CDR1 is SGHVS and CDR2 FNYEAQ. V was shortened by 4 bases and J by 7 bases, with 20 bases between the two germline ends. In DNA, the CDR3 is TGTGCCAGCAGCTCAGACGTGGGTGGCTATGGGGAGCAGTACTTC. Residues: CASSSDVGGYGEQYF.

CDR3 protein: CASSPGVHNEQFF. The CDR3 coding sequence is TGTGCCAGCAGCCCAGGGGTTCACAATGAGCAGTTCTTC. The rearrangement links TRBV7-2 to TRBJ2-1, with D perhaps TRBD1 (6 bases). The length of the CDR3 is 13 residues. Germline V gene data show CDR1 as SGHTA and CDR2 as FQGNSA. Deletions cut 5 bases from V and 5 bases from J, with 10 bases between.

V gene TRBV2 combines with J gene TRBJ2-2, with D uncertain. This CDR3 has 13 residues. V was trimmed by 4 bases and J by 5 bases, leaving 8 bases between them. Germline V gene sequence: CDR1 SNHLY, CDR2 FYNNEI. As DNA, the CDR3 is TGTGCCAGCAGTGGGTCCGGGACCGGGGAGCTGTTTTTT. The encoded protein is CASSGSGTGELFF.

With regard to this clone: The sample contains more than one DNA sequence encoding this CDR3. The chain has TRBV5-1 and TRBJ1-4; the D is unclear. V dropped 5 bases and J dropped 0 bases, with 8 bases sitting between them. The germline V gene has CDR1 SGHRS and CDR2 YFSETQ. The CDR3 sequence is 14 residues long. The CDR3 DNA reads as TGCGCCAGCAGGGGCGGGGCAACTAATGAAAAACTGTTTTTT. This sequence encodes CASRGGATNEKLFF.

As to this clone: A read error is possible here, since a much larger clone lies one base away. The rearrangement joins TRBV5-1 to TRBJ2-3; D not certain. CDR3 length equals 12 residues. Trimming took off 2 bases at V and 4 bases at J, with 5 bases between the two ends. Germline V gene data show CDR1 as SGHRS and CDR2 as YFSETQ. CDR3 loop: CASSFNADTQYF. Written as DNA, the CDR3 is TGCGCCAGCAGCTTCAACGCAGATACGCAGTATTTT.

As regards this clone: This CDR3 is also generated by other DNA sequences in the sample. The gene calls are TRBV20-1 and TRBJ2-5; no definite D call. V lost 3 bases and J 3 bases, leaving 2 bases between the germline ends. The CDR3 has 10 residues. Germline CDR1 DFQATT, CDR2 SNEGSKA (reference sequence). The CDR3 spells CSASEETQYF. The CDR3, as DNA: TGCAGTGCTAGTGAAGAGACCCAGTACTTC.

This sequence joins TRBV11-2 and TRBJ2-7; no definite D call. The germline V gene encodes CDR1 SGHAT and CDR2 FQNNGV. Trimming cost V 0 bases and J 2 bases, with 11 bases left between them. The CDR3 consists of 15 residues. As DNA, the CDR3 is TGTGCCAGCAGCTTAGATAATGGGCGAGCCTACGAGCAGTACTTC. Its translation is CASSLDNGRAYEQYF.

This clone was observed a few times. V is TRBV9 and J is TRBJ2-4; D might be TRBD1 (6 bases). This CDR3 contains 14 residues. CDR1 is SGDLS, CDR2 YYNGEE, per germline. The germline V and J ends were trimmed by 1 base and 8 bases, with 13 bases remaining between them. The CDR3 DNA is TGTGCCAGCAGCGTACGACAGGAACGGGACATTCAGTACTTC. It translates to CASSVRQERDIQYF.

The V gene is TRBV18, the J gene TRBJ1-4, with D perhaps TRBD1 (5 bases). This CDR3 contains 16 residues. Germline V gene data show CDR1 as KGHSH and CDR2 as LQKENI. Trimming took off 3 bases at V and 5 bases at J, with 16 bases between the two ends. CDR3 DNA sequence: TGTGCCAGCTCACCGTTAGCCGGGACGGTGAATGAAAAACTGTTTTTT. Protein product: CASSPLAGTVNEKLFF.

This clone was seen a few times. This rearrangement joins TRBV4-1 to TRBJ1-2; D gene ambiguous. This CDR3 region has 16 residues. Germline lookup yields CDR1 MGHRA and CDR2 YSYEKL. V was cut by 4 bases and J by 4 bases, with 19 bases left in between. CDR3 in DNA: TGCGCCAGCAGCCTCGAGGCCACGACCATTAGCTATGGCTACACCTTC. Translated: CASSLEATTISYGYTF.

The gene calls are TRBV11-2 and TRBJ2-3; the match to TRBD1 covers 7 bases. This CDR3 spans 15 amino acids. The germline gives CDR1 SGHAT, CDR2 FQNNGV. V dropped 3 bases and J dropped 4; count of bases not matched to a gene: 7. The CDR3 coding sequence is TGTGCCAGCAGCTTTTCGACAGGGACCCCAGATACGCAGTATTTT. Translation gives CASSFSTGTPDTQYF.

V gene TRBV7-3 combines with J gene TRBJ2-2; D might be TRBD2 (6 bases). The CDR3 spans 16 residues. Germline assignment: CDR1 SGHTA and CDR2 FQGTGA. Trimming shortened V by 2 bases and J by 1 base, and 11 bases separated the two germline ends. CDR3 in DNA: TGTGCCAGCAGCTTAGGAGGGGCTCTGAACACCGGGGAGCTGTTTTTT. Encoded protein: CASSLGGALNTGELFF. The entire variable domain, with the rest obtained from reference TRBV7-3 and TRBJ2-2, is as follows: GAGVSQTPSNKVTEKGKYVELRCDPISGHTALYWYRQSLGQGPEFLIYFQGTGAADDSGLPNDRFFAVRPEGSVSTLKIQRTERGDSAVYLCASSLGGALNTGELFFGEGSRLTVL.